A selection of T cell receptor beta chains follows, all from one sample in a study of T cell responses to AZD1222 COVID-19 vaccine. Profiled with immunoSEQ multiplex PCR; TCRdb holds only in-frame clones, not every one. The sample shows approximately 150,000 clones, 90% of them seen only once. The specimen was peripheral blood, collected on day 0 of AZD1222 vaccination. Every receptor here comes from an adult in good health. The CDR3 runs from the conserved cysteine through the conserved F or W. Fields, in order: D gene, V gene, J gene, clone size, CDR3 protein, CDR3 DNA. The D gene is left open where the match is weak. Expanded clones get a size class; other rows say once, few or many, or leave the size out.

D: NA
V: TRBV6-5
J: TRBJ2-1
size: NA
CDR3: CASSPRGSRYNEQFF
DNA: TGTGCCAGCAGCCCCCGGGGCTCTAGGTACAATGAGCAGTTCTTC

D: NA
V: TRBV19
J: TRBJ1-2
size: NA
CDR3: CASIEGSYGYTF
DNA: TGTGCCAGTATTGAGGGGAGCTATGGCTACACCTTC

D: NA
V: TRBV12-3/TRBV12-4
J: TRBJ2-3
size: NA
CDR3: CASSRLTDTQYF
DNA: TGTGCCAGCAGTCGACTTACAGATACGCAGTATTTT

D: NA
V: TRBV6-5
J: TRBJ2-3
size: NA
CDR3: CATRPTGRTDTQYF
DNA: TGTGCCACTCGGCCGACGGGACGCACAGATACGCAGTATTTT

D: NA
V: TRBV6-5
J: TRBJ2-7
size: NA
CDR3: CASSPHTGQQYF
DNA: TGTGCCAGCAGTCCGCATACAGGGCAGCAGTACTTC

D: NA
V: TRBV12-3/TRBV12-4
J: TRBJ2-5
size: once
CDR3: CASSLKETQYF
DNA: TGTGCCAGCAGCCTAAAAGAGACCCAGTACTTC

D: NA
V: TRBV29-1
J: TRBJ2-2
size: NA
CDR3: CSVDSRNTGELFF
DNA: TGCAGCGTTGATTCCAGGAACACCGGGGAGCTGTTTTTT

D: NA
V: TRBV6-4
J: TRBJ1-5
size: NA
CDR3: CASAQGSNQPQHF
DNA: TGTGCCAGCGCCCAGGGGAGCAATCAGCCCCAGCATTTT

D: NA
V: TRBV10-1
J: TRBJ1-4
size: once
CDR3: CASSEGQTTNEKLFF
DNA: TGCGCCAGCAGTGAAGGACAGACAACTAATGAAAAACTGTTTTTT

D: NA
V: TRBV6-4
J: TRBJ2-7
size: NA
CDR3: CASSIRVGLYEQYF
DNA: TGTGCCAGCAGTATCCGGGTGGGCCTCTACGAGCAGTACTTC

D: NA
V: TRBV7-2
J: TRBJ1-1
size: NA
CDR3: CASSLVPTGTGTEAFF
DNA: TGTGCCAGCAGCTTAGTCCCCACAGGGACGGGCACTGAAGCTTTCTTT

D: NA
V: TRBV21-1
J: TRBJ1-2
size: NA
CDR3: CASSNPTQVRAGYTF
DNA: TGTGCCAGCAGCAACCCCACCCAGGTCCGCGCTGGCTACACCTTC

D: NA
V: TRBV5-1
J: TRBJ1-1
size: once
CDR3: CASSSDGLNTEAFF
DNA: TGCGCCAGCAGCTCGGACGGATTGAACACTGAAGCTTTCTTT

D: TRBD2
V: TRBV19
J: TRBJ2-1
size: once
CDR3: CASSASGGPNNEQFF
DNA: TGTGCCAGTAGTGCAAGCGGGGGGCCAAACAATGAGCAGTTCTTC

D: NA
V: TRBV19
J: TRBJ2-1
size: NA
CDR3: CASRQNRPSSYNEQFF
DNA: TGTGCCAGTAGGCAAAACAGGCCAAGCTCCTACAATGAGCAGTTCTTC

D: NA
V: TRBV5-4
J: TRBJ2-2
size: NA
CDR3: CASSSLASGELFF
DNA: TGTGCCAGCAGCTCACTAGCATCCGGGGAGCTGTTTTTT

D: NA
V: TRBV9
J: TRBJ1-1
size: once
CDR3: CASSVWQNTEAFF
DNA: TGTGCCAGCAGCGTATGGCAGAACACTGAAGCTTTCTTT

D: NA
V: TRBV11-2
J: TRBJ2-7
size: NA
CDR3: CASSLDPGVNYEQYF
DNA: TGTGCCAGCAGCTTAGATCCAGGCGTCAACTACGAGCAGTACTTC

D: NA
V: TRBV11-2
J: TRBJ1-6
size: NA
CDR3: CASSLDQGNVGSPLHF
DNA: TGTGCCAGCAGCTTAGATCAGGGCAACGTTGGTTCACCCCTCCACTTT

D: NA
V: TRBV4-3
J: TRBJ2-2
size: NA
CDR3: CASSQDGGRWTGELFF
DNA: TGCGCCAGCAGCCAAGACGGGGGGCGATGGACCGGGGAGCTGTTTTTT

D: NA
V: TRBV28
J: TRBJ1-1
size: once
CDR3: CASSLSAGYGSEAFF
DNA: TGTGCCAGCAGTTTATCGGCAGGGTACGGATCTGAAGCTTTCTTT

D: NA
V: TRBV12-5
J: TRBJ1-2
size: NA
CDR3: CASGTLPRAADAYYGYTF
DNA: TGTGCTAGTGGTACTCTCCCCAGGGCAGCCGATGCTTACTATGGCTACACCTTC

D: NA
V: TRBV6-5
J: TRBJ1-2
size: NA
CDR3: CASNHGSGSYGYTF
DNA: TGTGCCAGCAACCACGGGTCGGGTAGCTATGGCTACACCTTC

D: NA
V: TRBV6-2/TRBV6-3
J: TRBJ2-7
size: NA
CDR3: CASSTPHRVSYEQYF
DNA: TGTGCCAGCAGCACACCACACAGGGTATCCTACGAGCAGTACTTC

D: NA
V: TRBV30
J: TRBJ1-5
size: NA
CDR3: CAWSVGVIGQPQHF
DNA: TGTGCCTGGAGTGTAGGGGTGATCGGTCAGCCCCAGCATTTT

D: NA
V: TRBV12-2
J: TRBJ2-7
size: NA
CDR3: CASRLGIGGTSGTYGLYEQYF
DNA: TGTGCAAGTCGCTTAGGGATCGGTGGGACTAGCGGGACCTATGGGCTCTACGAGCAGTACTTC

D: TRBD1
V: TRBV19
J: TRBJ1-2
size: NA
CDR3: CASTLQGAGYGYTF
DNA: TGTGCCAGTACCCTCCAGGGGGCTGGATATGGCTACACCTTC

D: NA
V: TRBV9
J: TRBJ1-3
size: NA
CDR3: CASTSEGAGNTIYF
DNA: TGTGCCAGCACCTCCGAGGGGGCTGGAAACACCATATATTTT

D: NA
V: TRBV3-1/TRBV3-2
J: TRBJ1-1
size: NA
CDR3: CASSPLRAREAFF
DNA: TGTGCCAGCAGTCCCCTCCGGGCGCGGGAGGCTTTCTTT

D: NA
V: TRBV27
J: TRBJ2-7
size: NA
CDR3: CASSLGGQDSYEQYF
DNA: TGTGCCAGCAGTTTAGGGGGTCAGGACTCCTACGAGCAGTACTTC

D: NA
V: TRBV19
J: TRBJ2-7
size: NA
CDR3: CASSPPGRGREEQYF
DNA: TGTGCCAGTAGTCCTCCGGGGAGGGGGCGTGAAGAGCAGTACTTC

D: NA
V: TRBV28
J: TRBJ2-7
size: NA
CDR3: CASAWGPSEQYF
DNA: TGTGCCAGCGCCTGGGGCCCGAGCGAGCAGTACTTC

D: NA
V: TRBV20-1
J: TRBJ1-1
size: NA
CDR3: CSGTLGAEAFF
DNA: TGCAGTGGCACATTAGGGGCTGAAGCTTTCTTT

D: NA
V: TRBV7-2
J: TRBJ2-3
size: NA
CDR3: CASSAGRGPSTDTQYF
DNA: TGTGCCAGCAGCGCCGGCAGGGGCCCTAGCACAGATACGCAGTATTTT

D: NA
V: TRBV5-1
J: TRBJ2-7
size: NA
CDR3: CASSLVGGTYEQYF
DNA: TGCGCCAGCAGCTTGGTTGGGGGCACCTACGAGCAGTACTTC

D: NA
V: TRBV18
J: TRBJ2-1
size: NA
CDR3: CASSPSKTSPGNEQFF
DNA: TGTGCCAGCTCACCTTCTAAGACTAGTCCGGGCAATGAGCAGTTCTTC

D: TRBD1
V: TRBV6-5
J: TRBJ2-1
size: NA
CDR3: CASSSRDRGRQWWFF
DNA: TGTGCCAGCAGTAGCCGGGACAGGGGCCGACAATGGTGGTTCTTC

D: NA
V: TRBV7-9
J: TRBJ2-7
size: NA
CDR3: CASSLRGRDGSYEQYF
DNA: TGTGCCAGCAGCCTTAGGGGCCGGGACGGTTCCTACGAGCAGTACTTC

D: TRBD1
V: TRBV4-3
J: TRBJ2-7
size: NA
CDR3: CASSQDLMGTGGIRSGYEQYF
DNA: TGCGCCAGCAGCCAGGACCTTATGGGGACAGGGGGAATAAGATCGGGATACGAGCAGTACTTC

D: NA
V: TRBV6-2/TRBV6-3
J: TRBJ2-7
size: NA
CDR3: CASSYPPMSYEQYF
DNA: TGTGCCAGCAGTTACCCCCCCATGTCCTACGAGCAGTACTTC

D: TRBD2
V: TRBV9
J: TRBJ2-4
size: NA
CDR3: CASSVEGGLARPLYF
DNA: TGTGCCAGCAGCGTAGAGGGGGGACTAGCGCGCCCTCTGTACTTC

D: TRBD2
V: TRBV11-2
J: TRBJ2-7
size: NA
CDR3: CASSAGGYGYEQYF
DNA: TGTGCCAGCAGCGCGGGGGGGTACGGCTACGAGCAGTACTTC

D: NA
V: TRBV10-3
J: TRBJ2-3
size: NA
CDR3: CAISESGRGATDTQYF
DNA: TGTGCCATCAGTGAGTCTGGGCGGGGAGCCACAGATACGCAGTATTTT